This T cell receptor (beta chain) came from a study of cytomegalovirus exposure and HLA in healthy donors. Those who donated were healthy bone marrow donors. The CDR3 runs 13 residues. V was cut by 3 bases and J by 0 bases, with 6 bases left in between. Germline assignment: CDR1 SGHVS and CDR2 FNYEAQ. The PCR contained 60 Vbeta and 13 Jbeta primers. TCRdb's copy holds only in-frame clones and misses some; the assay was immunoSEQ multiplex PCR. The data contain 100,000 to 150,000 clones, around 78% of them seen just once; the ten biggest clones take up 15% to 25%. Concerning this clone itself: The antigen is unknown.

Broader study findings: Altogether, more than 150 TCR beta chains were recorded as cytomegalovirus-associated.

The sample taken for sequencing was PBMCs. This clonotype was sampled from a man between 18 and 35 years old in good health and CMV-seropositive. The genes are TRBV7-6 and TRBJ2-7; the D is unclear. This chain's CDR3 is CASSFSSSYEQYF. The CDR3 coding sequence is TGTGCCAGCAGCTTTAGTAGCTCCTACGAGCAGTACTTC.